This TCR beta chain was obtained from a study of human T cells and chemical hapten exposure. The wider study: The patch tests put 0.01% DPC on the skin of the upper back and were read 6 days later.

TCRdb re-called the RACE reads through MiXCR, storing one row per CDR3 protein. This repertoire shows 150,000 to 200,000 distinct CDR3 sequences, about 14% found once; its top ten account for about 1.8%. Comment on this clonotype: Its antigen is as yet unknown.

Findings of the study overall: Expanded TCRs showed more large CDR3 clusters than pre-sensitization or healthy control sets.

Trimming cost V 4 bases and J 8 bases; bases outside gene matches: 4. Germline V gene lookup returns CDR1 SQVTM and CDR2 ANQGSEA. This CDR3 has 11 amino acids. The time point was: patch test 1, 2 weeks after DPC sensitization. Treatment specified: therapeutic diphenylcyclopropenone sensitization with weekly scalp DPC. The clonotype was recovered from a woman aged 25 to 39 with alopecia areata. Some clones in this sample may be carry-over from other donors' samples. The gene calls are TRBV29-1 and TRBJ1-1, with 7 bases lining up with TRBD1. Here the sequenced sample was whole blood, taken in connection with sensitization to the hapten diphenylcyclopropenone (DPC). CDR3: CSVGTGGEAFF. CDR3 DNA sequence: TGCAGCGTTGGGACAGGTGGAGAAGCTTTCTTT.